This T cell receptor (beta chain) came from a study of cytomegalovirus exposure and HLA in healthy donors. Study-wide background: A prior analysis found about 120 million unique TCR beta sequences from 170 million or so T cells.

Researchers ran the PCR with 60 Vbeta and 13 Jbeta primers. The table came from immunoSEQ multiplex PCR; TCRdb's copy has only in-frame clones and leaves some out. Of approximately 120,000 clones in the sample, about 79% are singletons; the top ten hold 1.5% to 2.5%. There are 12 residues in the CDR3. The germline CDR1 and CDR2 sequences are MGHDK and SYGVNS. V dropped 2 bases and J dropped 8; count of bases not matched to a gene: 0. This TCR derives from a man aged 50 or older in good health and CMV-seronegative. The rearrangement joins TRBV25-1 to TRBJ1-5; 7 positions agree with TRBD1. The specimen sequenced was PBMCs. The CDR3 loop is CASSETGEPQHF. The CDR3 nucleotides read TGTGCCAGCAGTGAAACAGGGGAGCCCCAGCATTTT.